The TCR beta chain described here comes from a study of cytomegalovirus exposure and HLA in healthy donors. Primers for the PCR totalled 60 Vbeta and 13 Jbeta. Assay used: immunoSEQ multiplex PCR; TCRdb lists only in-frame clones, some missing. This table holds roughly 130,000 clones, 74% found once. Turning to this clone: What it binds is not known.

Study-level results: For most TCR beta V segments, an earlier analysis put the productive rate at about 87% or about 30% of the time. Most of the CMV-associated TCR beta chains (in a later analysis) appeared to be HLA-restricted. Donor immune exposure was known only as CMV serostatus.

The CDR3 is 13 amino acids. Per germline, CDR1 MNHEY and CDR2 SVGAGI. V lost 0 bases and J 4 bases, leaving 6 bases between the germline ends. Sequenced: PBMCs. The chain recombines TRBV6-5 with TRBJ1-2, with D unclear. The clonotype originates from a man in his late teens or twenties in good health and CMV-seropositive. The CDR3 bases are TGTGCCAGCAGTTACTCGGCCCTCTATGGCTACACCTTC. This sequence encodes CASSYSALYGYTF.